This T cell receptor (beta chain) was identified in a study of cytomegalovirus exposure and HLA in healthy donors. Whole-study context: Tens of millions of unique TCRs from HLA-typed donors were held in an early data release. General study findings and limits: The classifier reportedly diagnosed cytomegalovirus status with high specificity and sensitivity.

As for this clone: The target antigen is unknown.

The PCR had 60 Vbeta and 13 Jbeta primers. The table came from immunoSEQ multiplex PCR; TCRdb's copy has only in-frame clones and leaves some out. The sample includes approximately 240,000 clones, approximately 84% of them seen just once. The source of this sequence is a middle-aged woman in good health and CMV-seronegative. The sequencing sample was made of PBMCs.

For the CDR3, the DNA is TGTGCCAGCAGCCAGTCCGGGGACAGCTCCTACGAGCAGTACTTC. It yields the protein CASSQSGDSSYEQYF. The chain joins TRBV7-8 to TRBJ2-7; 7 bases fit TRBD1. There are 15 residues in the CDR3. The junction had 7 bases not matched to a gene; V was cut back by 5 bases and J by 0 bases. Germline assignment: CDR1 SGHVS and CDR2 FQNEAQ.